This entry concerns a single T cell receptor beta chain. The data originate from a study of regulatory T cells. The PCR used 52 TRBV and 13 TRBJ primers. TCRdb's table, derived via immunoSEQ multiplex PCR, lists solely in-frame clones and lacks some. The profile shows some 10,000 clones, about 80% of them singletons. Per the germline V gene, CDR1 is MDHEN and CDR2 is SYDVKM. The CDR3 is made up of 15 amino acids. V was cut by 5 bases and J by 5 bases, with 19 bases left in between. V is TRBV28 and J is TRBJ2-7; the D is unclear. Sequencing was carried out using CD8+ T cells sorted from blood. The source of this sequence is a person under 35 with CD3G deficiency. The CDR3 sequence is CASSHLGVTLHEQYF. The CDR3 nucleotides are TGTGCCAGCAGTCACCTTGGGGTAACCCTCCACGAGCAGTACTTC.